The 10 T cell receptor beta chains given below trace back to one sample, sequenced in a study of OX40 agonist ivuxolimab in advanced cancers. Profiling relied on immunoSEQ multiplex PCR, and the TCRdb table lists in-frame clones only, not all of them. In the table there are roughly 19,000 clones, roughly three quarters of which are singletons. Sequencing was performed on CD4+ or CD8+ T cells sorted from blood, taken in a trial of the OX40 agonist ivuxolimab. These receptors all stem from an adult with an advanced solid tumor such as melanoma, head and neck, liver or kidney cancer.

J is TRBJ2-7 and V is TRBV2, with TRBD1 identical over 9 bases. The V segment lost 6 bases and the J segment 4 bases; nucleotides outside the gene matches: 10. Per the germline V gene, CDR1 is SNHLY and CDR2 is FYNNEI. This CDR3 contains 15 residues. The CDR3 DNA reads TGTGCCAGCAGCGGAACCGGGACAGGGATTTACGAGCAGTACTTC. Its protein product is CASSGTGTGIYEQYF.

This clone was picked up a small number of times. The gene calls are TRBV4-2 and TRBJ1-6, with D unresolved. Germline V CDR1 and CDR2: LGHNA, YNFKEQ. CDR3 length: 17 amino acids. V was shortened by 1 base and J by 0 bases, with 10 bases between the two germline ends. CDR3 loop: CASSQGLASSYNSPLHF. DNA for the CDR3: TGTGCCAGCAGCCAAGGACTTGCGAGCTCCTATAATTCACCCCTCCACTTT.

This clone showed up just once. The gene calls are TRBV5-6 and TRBJ2-5; 7 nucleotides align to TRBD2. CDR1 and CDR2 from the germline V gene are SGHDT and YYEEEE. The CDR3 has 14 amino acids. The V gene end was trimmed by 3 bases and the J gene end by 4 bases; junction bases not matched to a gene: 6. CDR3 nucleotide sequence: TGTGCCAGCAGCTCCGTAGGGGAGGGAGAGACCCAGTACTTC. It encodes CASSSVGEGETQYF.

This chain connects TRBV6-1 to TRBJ1-4; a possible D gene is TRBD1 (5 bases). Germline CDR1 and CDR2: MNHNS and SASEGT. V was pared by 2 bases and J by 4 bases, with 20 bases between. This CDR3 region has 18 residues. CDR3 nucleotide sequence: TGTGCCAGCAGTGAATCCGGCCTCCACCGGAGGGGTAATGAAAAACTGTTTTTT. It is translated as CASSESGLHRRGNEKLFF.

The chain recombines TRBV4-1 with TRBJ2-7; D remains unclear. CDR3 length: 12 residues. Trimming took off 0 bases at V and 4 bases at J, with 4 bases between the two ends. Germline V gene lookup returns CDR1 MGHRA and CDR2 YSYEKL. The CDR3 spells CASSQDTYEQYF. CDR3 bases: TGCGCCAGCAGCCAAGATACTTACGAGCAGTACTTC.

The DNA for the CDR3 is TGTGCCAGCAGCTCCTACGGGACAGGGGGCGGGCAAGCGGCTTTCTTT. Its translation: CASSSYGTGGGQAAFF. The chain carries TRBV7-2 and TRBJ1-1; TRBD1 matches at 12 bases. The CDR3 runs to 16 residues. CDR1 is SGHTA and CDR2 is FQGNSA in the germline V gene. V lost 4 bases to trimming and J lost 11 bases; unmatched junction nucleotides: 14. Together with reference TRBV7-2 and TRBJ1-1, the CDR3 gives the full variable domain: GAGVSQSPSNKVTEKGKDVELRCDPISGHTALYWYRQSLGQGLEFLIYFQGNSAPDKSGLPSDRFSAERTGGSVSTLTIQRTQQEDSAVYLCASSSYGTGGGQAAFFGQGTRLTVV.

This rearrangement joins TRBV19 to TRBJ1-6; D may be TRBD1 (6 bases). Germline V gene data show CDR1 as LNHDA and CDR2 as SQIVND (reference sequence). This CDR3 spans 15 amino acids. The V end was cut by 5 bases, the J end by 11 bases, with 19 bases between. The CDR3 protein is CASSVPGTPYPPLHF. The CDR3 bases are TGTGCCAGTAGTGTTCCGGGGACACCGTACCCACCCCTCCACTTT.

The chain joins TRBV11-2 to TRBJ1-5; unclear D gene. The V and J ends lost 1 base and 6 bases respectively, with 4 bases between them. The CDR3 extends over 12 amino acids. Germline V gives CDR1 SGHAT, CDR2 FQNNGV. CDR3 residues: CASSLAPQPQHF. The CDR3 DNA sequence: TGTGCCAGCAGCTTAGCGCCTCAGCCCCAGCATTTT.

The chain carries TRBV7-3 and TRBJ2-1; 15 positions match TRBD2. The CDR3 totals 19 residues. The V and J ends lost 4 bases and 2 bases, in that order; junction bases with no gene match: 9. Germline lookup yields CDR1 SGHTA and CDR2 FQGTGA. The CDR3 DNA follows: TGTGCCAGCAGCTCCCTACCATGGACTAGCGGGGGGGCCTACAATGAGCAGTTCTTC. It yields the protein CASSSLPWTSGGAYNEQFF.

The CDR3 is CASSPARGYTDTQYF. As DNA, the CDR3 is TGTGCCAGCAGCCCAGCCCGAGGTTACACAGATACGCAGTATTTT. The genes are TRBV9 and TRBJ2-3; D not resolved. Germline CDR1 SGDLS, CDR2 YYNGEE. This CDR3 spans 15 amino acids. The germline V and J ends were trimmed by 4 bases and 2 bases, with 14 bases remaining between them.